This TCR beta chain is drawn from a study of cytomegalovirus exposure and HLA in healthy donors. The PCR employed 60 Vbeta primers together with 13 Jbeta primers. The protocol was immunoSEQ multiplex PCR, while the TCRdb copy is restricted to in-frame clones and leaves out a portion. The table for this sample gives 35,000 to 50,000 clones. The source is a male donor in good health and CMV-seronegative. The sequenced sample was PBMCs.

The chain's CDR3 is CASSRRTGYGYTF. The CDR3 DNA is TGTGCCAGCAGCCGTCGGACAGGCTATGGCTACACCTTC. The gene calls are TRBV7-2 and TRBJ1-2, with 7 bases fitting TRBD1. This CDR3 spans 13 amino acids. V was pared by 5 bases and J by 4 bases, with 4 bases of the junction left unmatched. Germline assignment: CDR1 SGHTA and CDR2 FQGNSA.